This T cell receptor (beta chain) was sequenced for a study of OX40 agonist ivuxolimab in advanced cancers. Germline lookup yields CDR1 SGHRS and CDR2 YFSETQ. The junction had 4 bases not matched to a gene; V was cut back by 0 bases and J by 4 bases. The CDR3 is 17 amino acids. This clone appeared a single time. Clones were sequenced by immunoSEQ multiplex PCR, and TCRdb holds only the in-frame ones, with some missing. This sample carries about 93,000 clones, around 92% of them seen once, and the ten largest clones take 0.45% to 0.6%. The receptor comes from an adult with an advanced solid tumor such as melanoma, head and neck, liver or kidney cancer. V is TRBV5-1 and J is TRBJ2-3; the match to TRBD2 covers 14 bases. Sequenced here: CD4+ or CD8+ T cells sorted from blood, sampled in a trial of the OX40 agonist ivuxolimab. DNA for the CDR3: TGCGCCAGCAGCTTGGGACTAGCGGGGGGGGGCCCAGATACGCAGTATTTT. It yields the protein CASSLGLAGGGPDTQYF.